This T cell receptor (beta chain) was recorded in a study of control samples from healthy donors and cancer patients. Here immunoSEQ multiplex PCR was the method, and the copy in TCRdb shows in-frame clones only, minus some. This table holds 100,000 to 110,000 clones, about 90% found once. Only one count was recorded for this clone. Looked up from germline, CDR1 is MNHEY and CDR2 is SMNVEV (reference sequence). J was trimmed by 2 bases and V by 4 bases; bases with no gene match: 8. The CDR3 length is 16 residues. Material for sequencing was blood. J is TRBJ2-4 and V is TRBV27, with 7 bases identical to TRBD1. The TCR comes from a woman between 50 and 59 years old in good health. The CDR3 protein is CASSSRQGVSKNIQYF. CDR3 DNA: TGTGCCAGCAGTTCACGACAGGGTGTGTCCAAAAACATTCAGTACTTC.